What follows are 26 T cell receptor beta chains derived from one specimen sequenced in a study of CD8+CD57+ T cells in acquired aplastic anemia. Sequencing involved patients with CD8+CD57+ cell expansion previously shown by flow cytometry. Genomic DNA served as template for TCR beta VDJ and CDR3 profiling. One entry per CDR3 protein, called by TCRdb with MiXCR from the reads. In the table there are 150,000 to 200,000 distinct CDR3 sequences, around half of which are singletons. Source material: sorted CD4+, CD8+, or CD8+CD57+ T cells (not recorded which) from PBMCs. The receptors were gathered from a human donor with aplastic anemia.

This clonotype has at least ten counts. The chain recombines TRBV2 with TRBJ1-4, with no clear D. V lost 4 bases and J lost 11, with 14 bases in between. This CDR3 spans 13 amino acids. Germline CDR1 and CDR2: SNHLY and FYNNEI. CDR3 in DNA: TGTGCCAGCAGTGGGTCATTAATCGAGAAACTGTTTTTT. Its protein is CASSGSLIEKLFF.

This clonotype has a count of ten or more. V and J are TRBV12-3 or TRBV12-4 and TRBJ2-2; 11 bases are shared with TRBD2. Trimming cost V 4 bases and J 7 bases; bases outside gene matches: 2. This CDR3 has 14 amino acids. The CDR3 DNA sequence: TGTGCCAGCAGTTGGGGACTAGCGGACGGGGAGCTGTTTTTT. Translating it yields CASSWGLADGELFF.

The J gene is TRBJ2-7, the V gene TRBV5-6, with D hard to call. The CDR3 spans 13 residues. Trimming left V 4 bases short and J 2 bases short, with 10 bases between. The germline gives CDR1 SGHDT, CDR2 YYEEEE. Written as DNA, the CDR3 is TGTGCCAGCAGCCCCGGTGTGACCTACGAGCAGTACTTC. Residues: CASSPGVTYEQYF.

This clonotype was recorded at least ten times. The chain employs TRBV20-1 and TRBJ1-1; D unclear. This CDR3 has 12 residues. Germline V gene lookup returns CDR1 DFQATT and CDR2 SNEGSKA (reference sequence). Trimming cost V 0 bases and J 4 bases, with 6 bases left between them. CDR3 DNA sequence: TGCAGTGCTAGAGAATGGGGCACTGAAGCTTTCTTT. Amino acids: CSAREWGTEAFF.

This clonotype was seen at least ten times. This chain links TRBV2 with TRBJ2-7, with D possibly being TRBD1 (5 bases). The CDR3 has 13 residues. Looked up from germline, CDR1 is SNHLY and CDR2 is FYNNEI. V lost 1 base and J 7 bases, leaving 11 bases between the germline ends. CDR3 nucleotides: TGTGCCAGCAGTGAAGGCCGACAGACGGAGCAGTACTTC. This encodes CASSEGRQTEQYF.

This clonotype was picked up many times. V and J are TRBV2 and TRBJ1-1; perhaps TRBD1 as D (6 bases). V lost 7 bases and J 0 bases, leaving 12 bases between the germline ends. CDR1 is SNHLY, CDR2 FYNNEI, per germline. This CDR3 has 14 residues. The CDR3 DNA reads as TGTGCCAGCACTAGGGGGAGCATGAACACTGAAGCTTTCTTT. It is translated as CASTRGSMNTEAFF.

At least ten counts were recorded for this clonotype. The chain carries TRBV19 and TRBJ2-4; no firm D call. The CDR3 contains 14 residues. The V and J ends lost 3 bases and 0 bases respectively, with 6 bases between them. From germline, CDR1 is LNHDA and CDR2 SQIVND (reference sequence). CDR3 loop: CASSISLAKNIQYF. The DNA for the CDR3 is TGTGCCAGTAGTATCTCCCTAGCCAAAAACATTCAGTACTTC. Variable domain in full (rest from reference TRBV19 and TRBJ2-4): DGGITQSPKYLFRKEGQNVTLSCEQNLNHDAMYWYRQDPGQGLRLIYYSQIVNDFQKGDIAEGYSVSREKKESFPLTVTSAQKNPTAFYLCASSISLAKNIQYFGAGTRLSVL.

This clonotype occurred a few times. One junction end disagrees with the germline gene, perhaps due to a read error. The chain recombines TRBV7-9 with TRBJ1-1; D ambiguous. The germline V gene encodes CDR1 SEHNR and CDR2 FQNEAQ (reference sequence). The CDR3 is 12 residues long. Here the CDR3 DNA reads TGTGCCAGCAGCTTCGACGATACTGGAGCTTTCTTT. Its protein product is CASSFDDTGAFF.

This clonotype was detected a few times. The chain has TRBV6-1 and TRBJ2-1; 10 bases are shared with TRBD2. The CDR3 spans 16 residues. J lost 0 bases, V lost 9 bases, and 8 bases had no gene match. Germline V gives CDR1 MNHNS, CDR2 SASEGT. The chain's CDR3 is CASRQLAGASYNEQFF. The CDR3 nucleotides read TGTGCCAGTAGACAGCTAGCGGGGGCCTCCTACAATGAGCAGTTCTTC.

The rearrangement links TRBV7-2 to TRBJ1-1; D is unclear. Per germline, CDR1 SGHTA and CDR2 FQGNSA. The V gene lost 1 base and the J gene lost 3 bases, with 6 bases spanning the gap. The CDR3 totals 13 residues. The CDR3 here is CASSLVHDTEAFF. The CDR3 DNA follows: TGTGCCAGCAGCTTAGTTCATGACACTGAAGCTTTCTTT.

The chain is built from TRBV7-8 and TRBJ2-7; D tentatively fits TRBD1 or TRBD2 (5 bases each). The germline V and J ends were trimmed by 4 bases and 6 bases, with 16 bases remaining between them. This CDR3 is built from 14 residues. CDR1 is SGHVS, CDR2 FQNEAQ, per germline. CDR3 sequence reads: CASSWGRTLTEQYF. DNA for the CDR3: TGTGCCAGCAGCTGGGGACGGACTTTAACCGAGCAGTACTTC.

The genes are TRBV2 and TRBJ2-1; D is undetermined. Trimming took off 5 bases at V and 5 bases at J, with 4 bases between the two ends. CDR1 SNHLY and CDR2 FYNNEI come from the germline V gene. This CDR3 has 11 amino acids. The CDR3 DNA reads TGTGCCAGCAGTCTTAACAATGAGCAGTTCTTC. It is translated as CASSLNNEQFF.

This clonotype was found a few times. The genes are TRBV19 and TRBJ1-2; D remains ambiguous. Per the germline V gene, CDR1 is LNHDA and CDR2 is SQIVND (reference sequence). The CDR3 loop spans 12 amino acids. The ends were cut back, 7 bases at V and 8 bases at J, with 14 bases in the middle. The CDR3 sequence: CASTTTPKGYTF. The DNA of the CDR3 is TGTGCCAGTACCACTACTCCCAAGGGCTACACCTTC.

This clonotype has just a few counts. The chain combines TRBV10-3 with TRBJ1-6; D call uncertain. The CDR3 runs 12 residues. Germline values: CDR1 ENHRY, CDR2 SYGVKD. Trimming left V 10 bases short and J 9 bases short, with 13 bases between. This chain's CDR3 is CATKEAASPLHF. The CDR3 DNA reads TGTGCCACTAAGGAGGCGGCTTCACCCCTCCACTTT.

The chain couples TRBV10-3 to TRBJ2-2, with D perhaps TRBD1 (6 bases). V dropped 3 bases and J dropped 7 bases, with 9 bases sitting between them. Germline lookup yields CDR1 ENHRY and CDR2 SYGVKD. CDR3 size: 13 residues. This chain's CDR3 is CAISDRQVGELFF. The CDR3 DNA sequence: TGTGCCATCAGTGACAGACAGGTCGGGGAGCTGTTTTTT.

In its sample, this clonotype was seen many times. The chain has TRBV2 and TRBJ2-3; 9 bases align to TRBD2. The CDR3 loop spans 17 amino acids. V lost 6 bases and J lost 0; bases outside the gene matches: 10. Germline V gene sequence: CDR1 SNHLY, CDR2 FYNNEI. The chain's CDR3 is CASRDYIAGASTDTQYF. The DNA for the CDR3 is TGTGCCAGCAGGGACTATATAGCGGGGGCTAGCACAGATACGCAGTATTTT. Drawing the rest from reference TRBV2 and TRBJ2-3, the complete variable domain is EPEVTQTPSHQVTQMGQEVILRCVPISNHLYFYWYRQILGQKVEFLVSFYNNEISEKSEIFDDQFSVERPDGSNFTLKIRSTKLEDSAMYFCASRDYIAGASTDTQYFGPGTRLTVL.

A note on this clonotype: One end of the junction is discordant with germline, which a read error may explain. The chain joins TRBV9 to TRBJ2-7, with 8 bases aligning to TRBD2. CDR3 size: 17 residues. Germline CDR1 is SGDLS and CDR2 is YYNGEE. DNA of the CDR3: TGTGCCAACAGCGTAGTGGATAGCGGGGCGCAAACCTACGAGCAGTACTTC. Translated: CANSVVDSGAQTYEQYF.

The sample holds a few counts of this clonotype. The missing conserved phenylalanine or tryptophan at the end of this CDR3 makes a read error likely. This chain uses TRBV5-4 with TRBJ1-1; possibly TRBD1 for D (5 bases). The V end lost 5 bases, the J end lost 5 bases, and 19 bases lay between the germline ends. The CDR3 runs to 15 residues. The germline gives CDR1 SGHNT, CDR2 YYREEE (reference sequence). The CDR3 DNA sequence: TGTGCCAGCAGTGGAGGGCAGGGAGGTCATACTGAAGCTTTCCTT. As protein: CASSGGQGGHTEAFL.

To note about this clonotype: A much larger clone lies a single base off, so this may be a read error. V and J are TRBV19 and TRBJ2-2; 9 nucleotides match TRBD2. Looked up from germline, CDR1 is LNHDA and CDR2 is SQIVND (reference sequence). This CDR3 is built from 16 residues. The CDR3: CASSMGSGGFTGDLFF. The CDR3 region has the DNA TGTGCCAGTAGTATGGGAAGCGGGGGGTTCACCGGGGATCTGTTTTTT.

This clonotype was found many times. V gene TRBV19 combines with J gene TRBJ2-2; D not resolved. This CDR3 is built from 15 residues. V was cut by 10 bases and J by 8 bases, with 23 bases left in between. Germline loops: CDR1 LNHDA, CDR2 SQIVND (reference sequence). The chain's CDR3 is CATSLGRGWSGELFF. The CDR3 DNA follows: TGTGCCACCAGCCTGGGCCGTGGATGGAGTGGGGAGCTGTTTTTT.

This clonotype was picked up many times. The chain combines TRBV12-3 or TRBV12-4 with TRBJ1-1; TRBD1 matches 9 bases. This CDR3 region has 14 residues. V lost 3 bases, J lost 7 bases, and 6 bases stayed unmatched. Here the CDR3 reads CASSFRTGADEAFF. The CDR3 DNA sequence: TGTGCCAGCAGTTTTCGGACAGGGGCCGATGAAGCTTTCTTT.

This clonotype was seen many times. V usage is TRBV25-1 and J usage is TRBJ1-1; weak D call: TRBD1 (6 bases). The CDR3 length is 15 residues. V lost 6 bases and J 1 base, leaving 15 bases between the germline ends. Germline values: CDR1 MGHDK, CDR2 SYGVNS. CDR3 residues: CASRGALLKNTEAFF. Written as DNA, the CDR3 is TGTGCCAGCAGGGGGGCCTTGTTAAAGAACACTGAAGCTTTCTTT. The full variable domain, with the rest looked up from reference TRBV25-1 and TRBJ1-1, is EADIYQTPRYLVIGTGKKITLECSQTMGHDKMYWYQQDPGMELHLIHYSYGVNSTEKGDLSSESTVSRIRTEHFPLTLESARPSHTSQYLCASRGALLKNTEAFFGQGTRLTVV.

This clonotype appeared a single time. At one end the junction does not follow the germline gene, possibly because of a read error. The chain carries TRBV15 and TRBJ2-1; D may correspond to TRBD1 or TRBD2 (5 bases each). Germline loops: CDR1 LNHNV, CDR2 YYDKDF (reference sequence). This CDR3 has 16 residues. Here the CDR3 DNA reads TGTGCCACTAGCAGAGGGGTCACCCCACCCGACAATGAGAAGTTCTTC. Its translation: CATSRGVTPPDNEKFF. Together with reference TRBV15 and TRBJ2-1, the CDR3 gives the full variable domain: DAMVIQNPRYQVTQFGKPVTLSCSQTLNHNVMYWYQQKSSQAPKLLFHYYDKDFNNEADTPDNFQSRRPNTSFCFLDIRSPGLGDTAMYLCATSRGVTPPDNEKFFGPGTRLTVL.

This clonotype was picked up many times. The rearrangement links TRBV20-1 to TRBJ2-1; 7 positions agree with TRBD2. CDR3 length: 15 residues. V was clipped by 5 bases and J by 8 bases; unmatched bases: 15. Germline lookup yields CDR1 DFQATT and CDR2 SNEGSKA (reference sequence). CDR3 nucleotides: TGCAGTGCTCCCAATAGCGGGCCGGGGAGGTATGAGCAGTTCTTC. Translation: CSAPNSGPGRYEQFF.

This clonotype came up many times. J is TRBJ2-6 and V is TRBV5-1, with TRBD2 identical over 11 bases. V gave up 4 bases and J gave up 0 bases; unmatched junction bases: 6. CDR1 and CDR2 from the germline V gene are SGHRS and YFSETQ. CDR3 length equals 18 residues. The CDR3 is CASSILAGDSSGANVLTF. The CDR3 bases are TGCGCCAGCAGCATACTAGCGGGGGACAGCTCTGGGGCCAACGTCCTGACTTTC.

There are a few counts of this clonotype. This chain links TRBV14 with TRBJ1-2; no clear D gene. Germline assignment: CDR1 SGHDN and CDR2 FVKESK. V lost 0 bases and J 4 bases, leaving 6 bases between the germline ends. The CDR3 spans 13 residues. The CDR3 here is CASSQDYSYGYTF. The CDR3 DNA follows: TGTGCCAGCAGCCAAGATTACAGCTATGGCTACACCTTC.